Here is one TCR beta chain with its context. Its antigen is still unknown. The authors ran the immunoSEQ assay, v3.0, at survey level. Only in-frame clones appear in the TCRdb table, and some are missing; sequencing was by immunoSEQ multiplex PCR. The sample lists fewer than 35,000 clones; around four fifths were seen once. The germline gives CDR1 SGHDT, CDR2 YYEEEE. Between the trimmed V and J ends, which lost 4 bases and 3 bases, there was a span of 8 bases. The CDR3 spans 13 residues. This sample stems from a study of long-term antiretroviral therapy in people with HIV. Regarding the study as a whole: Repertoires with HIV possessed tighter CDR3 length spans than those of controls. No data on ART adherence, viral resistance or therapy changes.

The samples comprised about 1-10 million cryopreserved PBMC ahead of DNA extraction. Material: unsorted PBMCs, obtained 2.9 years after starting antiretroviral therapy. The rearrangement joins TRBV5-6 to TRBJ2-1, with D unclear. The sequence was collected from a man aged 45-60 years with HIV. DNA for the CDR3: TGTGCCAGCAGCACGGACGTCTACAATGAGCAGTTCTTC. This sequence encodes CASSTDVYNEQFF.